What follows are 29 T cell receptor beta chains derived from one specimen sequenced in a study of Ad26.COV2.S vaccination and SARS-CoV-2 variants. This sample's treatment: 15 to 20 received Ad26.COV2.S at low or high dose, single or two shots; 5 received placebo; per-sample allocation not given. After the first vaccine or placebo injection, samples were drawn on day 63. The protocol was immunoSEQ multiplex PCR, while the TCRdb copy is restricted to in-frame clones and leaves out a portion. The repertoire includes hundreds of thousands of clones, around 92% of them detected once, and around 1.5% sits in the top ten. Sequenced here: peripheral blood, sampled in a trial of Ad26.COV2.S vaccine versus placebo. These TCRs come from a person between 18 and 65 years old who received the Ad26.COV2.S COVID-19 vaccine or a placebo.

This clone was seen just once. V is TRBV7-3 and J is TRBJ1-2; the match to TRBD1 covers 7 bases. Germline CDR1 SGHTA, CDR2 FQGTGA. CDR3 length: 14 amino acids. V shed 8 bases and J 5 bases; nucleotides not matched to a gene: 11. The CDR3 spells CASSPGRGGYGYTF. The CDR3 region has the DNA TGTGCCAGCTCCCCCGGCAGGGGGGGGTATGGCTACACCTTC.

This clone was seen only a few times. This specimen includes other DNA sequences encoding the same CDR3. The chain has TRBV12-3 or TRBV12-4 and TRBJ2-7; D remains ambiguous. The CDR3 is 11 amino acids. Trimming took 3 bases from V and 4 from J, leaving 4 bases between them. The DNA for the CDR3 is TGTGCCAGCAGTTTTGGGTACGAGCAGTACTTC. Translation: CASSFGYEQYF.

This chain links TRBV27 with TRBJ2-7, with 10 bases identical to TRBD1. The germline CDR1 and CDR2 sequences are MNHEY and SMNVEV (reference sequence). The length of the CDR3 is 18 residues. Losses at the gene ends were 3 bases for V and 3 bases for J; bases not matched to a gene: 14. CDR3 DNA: TGTGCCAGCAGTTTCCAGAGGCCTGGGGACAGGGGAATCTACGAGCAGTACTTC. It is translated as CASSFQRPGDRGIYEQYF.

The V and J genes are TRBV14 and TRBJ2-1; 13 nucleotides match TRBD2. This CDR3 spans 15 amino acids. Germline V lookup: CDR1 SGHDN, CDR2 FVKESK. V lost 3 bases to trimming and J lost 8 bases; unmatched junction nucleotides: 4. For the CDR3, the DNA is TGTGCCAGCAGCCAGAGACTAGCGGGAGGCCATGAGCAGTTCTTC. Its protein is CASSQRLAGGHEQFF.

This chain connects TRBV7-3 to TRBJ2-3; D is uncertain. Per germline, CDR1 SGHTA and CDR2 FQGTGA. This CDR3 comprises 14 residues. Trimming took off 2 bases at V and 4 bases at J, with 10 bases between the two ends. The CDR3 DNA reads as TGTGCCAGCAGCTTATATAAATTGGCAGATACGCAGTATTTT. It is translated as CASSLYKLADTQYF.

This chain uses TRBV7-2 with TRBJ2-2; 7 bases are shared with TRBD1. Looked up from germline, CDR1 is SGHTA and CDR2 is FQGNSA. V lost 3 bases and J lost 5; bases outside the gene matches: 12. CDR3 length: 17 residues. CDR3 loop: CASSFPRGGPKTGELFF. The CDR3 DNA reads TGTGCCAGCAGCTTCCCCCGAGGGGGCCCTAAGACCGGGGAGCTGTTTTTT.

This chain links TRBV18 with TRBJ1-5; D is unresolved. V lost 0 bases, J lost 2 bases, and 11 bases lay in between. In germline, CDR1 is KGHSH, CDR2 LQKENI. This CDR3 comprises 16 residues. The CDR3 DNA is TGTGCCAGCTCACCACCTAGTACAGAGGGCAATCAGCCCCAGCATTTT. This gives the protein CASSPPSTEGNQPQHF.

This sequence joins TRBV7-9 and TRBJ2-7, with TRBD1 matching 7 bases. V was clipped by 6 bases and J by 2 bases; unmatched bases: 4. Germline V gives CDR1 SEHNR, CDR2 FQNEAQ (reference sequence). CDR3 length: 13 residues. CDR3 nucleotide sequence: TGTGCCAGCAGTCAAACAGGGGCCTACGAGCAGTACTTC. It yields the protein CASSQTGAYEQYF.

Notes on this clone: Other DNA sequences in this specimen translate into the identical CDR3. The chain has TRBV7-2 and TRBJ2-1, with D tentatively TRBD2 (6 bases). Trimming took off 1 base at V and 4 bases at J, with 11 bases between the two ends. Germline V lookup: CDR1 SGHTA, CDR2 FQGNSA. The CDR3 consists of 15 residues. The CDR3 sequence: CASSLGGGRYNEQFF. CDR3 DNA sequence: TGTGCCAGCAGCTTAGGGGGAGGCCGGTACAATGAGCAGTTCTTC.

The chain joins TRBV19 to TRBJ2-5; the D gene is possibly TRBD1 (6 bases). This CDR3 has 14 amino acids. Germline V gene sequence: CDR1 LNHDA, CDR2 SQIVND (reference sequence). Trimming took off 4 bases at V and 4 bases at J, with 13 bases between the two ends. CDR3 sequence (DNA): TGTGCCAGTAGTAACTGGCAGGGGAGAGAGACCCAGTACTTC. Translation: CASSNWQGRETQYF.

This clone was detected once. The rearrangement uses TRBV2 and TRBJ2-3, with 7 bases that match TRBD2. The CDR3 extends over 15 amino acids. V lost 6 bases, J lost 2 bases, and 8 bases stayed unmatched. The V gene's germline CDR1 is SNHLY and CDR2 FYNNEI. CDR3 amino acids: CASSLRGSTTDTQYF. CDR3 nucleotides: TGTGCCAGCAGCCTTCGCGGGAGCACCACAGATACGCAGTATTTT.

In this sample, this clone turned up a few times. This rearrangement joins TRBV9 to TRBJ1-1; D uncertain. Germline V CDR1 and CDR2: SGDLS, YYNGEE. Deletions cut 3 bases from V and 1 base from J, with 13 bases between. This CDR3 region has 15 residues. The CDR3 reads CASSEGSLRNTEAFF. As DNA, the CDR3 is TGTGCCAGCAGCGAGGGCAGTTTGCGGAACACTGAAGCTTTCTTT.

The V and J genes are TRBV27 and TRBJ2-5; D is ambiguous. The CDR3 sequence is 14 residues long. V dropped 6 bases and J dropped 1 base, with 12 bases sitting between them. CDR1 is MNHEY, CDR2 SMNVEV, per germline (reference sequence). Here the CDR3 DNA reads TGTGCCAGCAGGCTCATTGGAAGCCAAGAGACCCAGTACTTC. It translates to CASRLIGSQETQYF.

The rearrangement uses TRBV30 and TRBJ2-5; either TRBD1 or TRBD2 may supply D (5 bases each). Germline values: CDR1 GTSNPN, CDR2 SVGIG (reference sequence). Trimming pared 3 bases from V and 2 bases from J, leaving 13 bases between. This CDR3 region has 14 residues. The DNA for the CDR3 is TGTGCCTGGAGGCTTCCGGGACCGCAAGAGACCCAGTACTTC. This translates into CAWRLPGPQETQYF.

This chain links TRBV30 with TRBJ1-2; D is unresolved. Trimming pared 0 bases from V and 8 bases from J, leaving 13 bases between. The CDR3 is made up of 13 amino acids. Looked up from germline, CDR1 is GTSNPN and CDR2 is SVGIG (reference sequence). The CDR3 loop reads CAWSVLGARGYTF. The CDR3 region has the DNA TGTGCCTGGAGTGTACTGGGAGCACGAGGCTACACCTTC.

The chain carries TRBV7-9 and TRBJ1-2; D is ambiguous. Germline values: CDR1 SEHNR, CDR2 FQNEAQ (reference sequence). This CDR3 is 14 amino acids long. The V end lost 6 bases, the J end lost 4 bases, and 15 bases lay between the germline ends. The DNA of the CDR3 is TGTGCCAGCAGGTCCGGAAGGGAGGGCTATGGCTACACCTTC. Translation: CASRSGREGYGYTF.

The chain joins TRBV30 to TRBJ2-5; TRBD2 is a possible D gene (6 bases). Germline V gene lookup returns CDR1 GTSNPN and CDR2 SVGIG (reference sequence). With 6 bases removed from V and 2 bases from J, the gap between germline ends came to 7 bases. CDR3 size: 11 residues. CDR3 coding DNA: TGTGCCTGCCGGGGGCAAGAGACCCAGTACTTC. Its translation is CACRGQETQYF.

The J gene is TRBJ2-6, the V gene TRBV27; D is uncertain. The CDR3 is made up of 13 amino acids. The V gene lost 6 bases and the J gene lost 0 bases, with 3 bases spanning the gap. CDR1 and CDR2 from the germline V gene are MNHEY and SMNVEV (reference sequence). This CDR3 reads CASRDSGANVLTF. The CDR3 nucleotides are TGTGCCAGCAGGGACTCTGGGGCCAACGTCCTGACTTTC.

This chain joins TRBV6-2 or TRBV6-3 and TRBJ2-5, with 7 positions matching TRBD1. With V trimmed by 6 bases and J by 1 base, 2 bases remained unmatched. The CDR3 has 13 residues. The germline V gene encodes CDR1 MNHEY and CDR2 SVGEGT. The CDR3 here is CASSHRGQETQYF. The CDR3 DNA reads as TGTGCCAGCAGCCACAGGGGCCAAGAGACCCAGTACTTC.

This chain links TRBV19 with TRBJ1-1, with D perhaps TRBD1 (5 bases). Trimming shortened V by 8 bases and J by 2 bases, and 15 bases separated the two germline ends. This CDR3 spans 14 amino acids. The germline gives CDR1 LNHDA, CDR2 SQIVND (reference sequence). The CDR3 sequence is CASRRVGQNTEAFF. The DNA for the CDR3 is TGTGCCAGTCGGCGGGTAGGACAAAACACTGAAGCTTTCTTT.

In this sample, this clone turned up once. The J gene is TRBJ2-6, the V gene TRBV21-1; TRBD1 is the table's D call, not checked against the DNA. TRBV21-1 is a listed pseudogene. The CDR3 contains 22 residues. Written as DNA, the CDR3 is TGTGCCAGCAGCAAAGCCCCCGGGACAAAGGTACCCCTCTTCTCTGGGGCCAACGTCCTGACTTTC. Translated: CASSKAPGTKVPLFSGANVLTF.

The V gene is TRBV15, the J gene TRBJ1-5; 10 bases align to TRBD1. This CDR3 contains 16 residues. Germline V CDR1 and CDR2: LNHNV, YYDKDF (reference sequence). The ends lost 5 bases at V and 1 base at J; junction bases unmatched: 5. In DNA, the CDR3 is TGTGCCACCAGCCCTAGGACAGGGGGAAGCAATCAGCCCCAGCATTTT. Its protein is CATSPRTGGSNQPQHF.

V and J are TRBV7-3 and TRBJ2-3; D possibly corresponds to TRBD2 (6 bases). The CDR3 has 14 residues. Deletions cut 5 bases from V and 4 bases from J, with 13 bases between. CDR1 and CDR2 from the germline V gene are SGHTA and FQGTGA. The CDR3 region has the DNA TGTGCCAGCAGCCCCGGGAGAGGTTCAGATACGCAGTATTTT. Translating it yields CASSPGRGSDTQYF.

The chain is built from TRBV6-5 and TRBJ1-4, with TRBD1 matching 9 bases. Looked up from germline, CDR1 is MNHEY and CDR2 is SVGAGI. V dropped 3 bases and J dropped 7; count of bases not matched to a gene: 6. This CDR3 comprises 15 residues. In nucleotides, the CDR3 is TGTGCCAGCAGTTATACGACAGGGGGGAGTGAAAAACTGTTTTTT. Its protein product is CASSYTTGGSEKLFF.

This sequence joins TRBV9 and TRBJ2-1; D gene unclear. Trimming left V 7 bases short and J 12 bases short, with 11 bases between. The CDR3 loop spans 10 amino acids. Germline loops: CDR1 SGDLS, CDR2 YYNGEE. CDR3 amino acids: CASGPSRQFF. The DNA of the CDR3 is TGTGCCAGCGGACCTTCTCGGCAGTTCTTC.

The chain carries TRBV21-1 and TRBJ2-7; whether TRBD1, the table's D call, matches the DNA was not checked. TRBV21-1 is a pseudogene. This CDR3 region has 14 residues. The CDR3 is CASSKGGRAHEQYF. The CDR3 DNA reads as TGTGCCAGCAGCAAAGGGGGCAGGGCACACGAGCAGTACTTC.

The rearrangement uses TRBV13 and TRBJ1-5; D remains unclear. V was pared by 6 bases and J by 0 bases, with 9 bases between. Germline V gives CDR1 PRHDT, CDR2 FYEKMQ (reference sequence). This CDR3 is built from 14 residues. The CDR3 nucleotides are TGTGCCAGCAGACTGGGCAATAGCAATCAGCCCCAGCATTTT. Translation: CASRLGNSNQPQHF.

Here the CDR3 DNA reads TGTGCCAGCAGCCGGGACAGGGTGGGAGAGACCCAGTACTTC. It yields the protein CASSRDRVGETQYF. V gene TRBV11-2 combines with J gene TRBJ2-5, with 9 bases identical to TRBD1. Germline trimming cut 5 bases from V and 4 bases from J; bases unmatched to any gene: 5. There are 14 residues in the CDR3. Germline V gene sequence: CDR1 SGHAT, CDR2 FQNNGV.

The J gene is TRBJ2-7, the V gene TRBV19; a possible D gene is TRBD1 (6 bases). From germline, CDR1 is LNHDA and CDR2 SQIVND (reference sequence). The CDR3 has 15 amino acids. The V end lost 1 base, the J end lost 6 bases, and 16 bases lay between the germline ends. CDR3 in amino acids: CASSIGGGPPSEQYF. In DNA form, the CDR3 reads TGTGCCAGTAGTATAGGAGGGGGACCCCCCTCCGAGCAGTACTTC. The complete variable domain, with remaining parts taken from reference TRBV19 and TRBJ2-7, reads DGGITQSPKYLFRKEGQNVTLSCEQNLNHDAMYWYRQDPGQGLRLIYYSQIVNDFQKGDIAEGYSVSREKKESFPLTVTSAQKNPTAFYLCASSIGGGPPSEQYFGPGTRLTVT.